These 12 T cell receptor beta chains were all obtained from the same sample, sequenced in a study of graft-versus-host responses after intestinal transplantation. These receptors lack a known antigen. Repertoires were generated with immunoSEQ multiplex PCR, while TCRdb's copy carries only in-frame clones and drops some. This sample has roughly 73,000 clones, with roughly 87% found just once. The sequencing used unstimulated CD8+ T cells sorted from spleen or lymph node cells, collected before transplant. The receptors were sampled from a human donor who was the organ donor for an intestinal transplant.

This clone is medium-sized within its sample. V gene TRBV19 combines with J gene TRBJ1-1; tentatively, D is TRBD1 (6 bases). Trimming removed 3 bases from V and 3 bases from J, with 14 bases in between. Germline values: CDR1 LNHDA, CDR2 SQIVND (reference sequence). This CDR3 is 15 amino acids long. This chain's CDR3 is CASSISSTGYTEAFF. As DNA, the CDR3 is TGTGCCAGTAGTATTTCCTCGACAGGTTACACTGAAGCTTTCTTT.

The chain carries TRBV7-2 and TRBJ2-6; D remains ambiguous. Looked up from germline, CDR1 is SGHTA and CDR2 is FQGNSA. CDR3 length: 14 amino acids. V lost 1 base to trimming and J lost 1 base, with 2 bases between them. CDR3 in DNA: TGTGCCAGCAGCTTAGTATCTGGGGCCAACGTCCTGACTTTC. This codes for CASSLVSGANVLTF.

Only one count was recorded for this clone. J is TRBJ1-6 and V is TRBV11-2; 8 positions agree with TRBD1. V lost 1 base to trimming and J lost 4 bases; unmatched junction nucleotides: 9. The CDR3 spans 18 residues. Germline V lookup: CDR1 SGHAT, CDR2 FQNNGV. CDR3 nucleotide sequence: TGTGCCAGCAGCTTAGGGGGGAACCGGGACAGGTATAATTCACCCCTCCACTTT. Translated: CASSLGGNRDRYNSPLHF.

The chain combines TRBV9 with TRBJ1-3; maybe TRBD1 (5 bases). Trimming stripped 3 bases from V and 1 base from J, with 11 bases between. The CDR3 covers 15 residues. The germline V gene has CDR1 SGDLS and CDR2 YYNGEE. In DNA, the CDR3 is TGTGCCAGCAGCGATAGGGGCCTTTCTGGAAACACCATATATTTT. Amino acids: CASSDRGLSGNTIYF.

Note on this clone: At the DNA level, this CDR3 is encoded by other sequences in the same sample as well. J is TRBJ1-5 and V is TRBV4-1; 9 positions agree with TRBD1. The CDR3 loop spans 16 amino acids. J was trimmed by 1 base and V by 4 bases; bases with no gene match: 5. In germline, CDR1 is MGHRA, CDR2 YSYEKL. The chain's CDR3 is CASSPSGTGSNQPQHF. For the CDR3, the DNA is TGCGCCAGCAGCCCGTCCGGGACAGGGAGCAATCAGCCCCAGCATTTT.

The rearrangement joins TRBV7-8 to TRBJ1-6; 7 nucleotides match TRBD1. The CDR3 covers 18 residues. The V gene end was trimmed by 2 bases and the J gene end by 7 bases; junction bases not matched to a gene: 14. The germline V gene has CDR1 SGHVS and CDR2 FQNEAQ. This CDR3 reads CASSLNWSRGQFNSPLHF. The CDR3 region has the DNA TGTGCCAGCAGCTTAAACTGGTCCCGGGGACAGTTCAATTCACCCCTCCACTTT.

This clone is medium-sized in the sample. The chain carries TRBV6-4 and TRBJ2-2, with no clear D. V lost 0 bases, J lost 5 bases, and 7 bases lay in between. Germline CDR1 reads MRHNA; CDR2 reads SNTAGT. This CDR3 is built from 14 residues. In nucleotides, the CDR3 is TGTGCCAGCAGTGACTCGAGTGGTACCGGGGAGCTGTTTTTT. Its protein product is CASSDSSGTGELFF.

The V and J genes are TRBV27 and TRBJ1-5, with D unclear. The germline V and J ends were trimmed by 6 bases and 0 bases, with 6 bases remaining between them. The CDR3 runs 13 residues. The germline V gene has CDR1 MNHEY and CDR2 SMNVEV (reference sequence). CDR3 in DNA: TGTGCCAGCAGGAGTTATAGCAATCAGCCCCAGCATTTT. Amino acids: CASRSYSNQPQHF.

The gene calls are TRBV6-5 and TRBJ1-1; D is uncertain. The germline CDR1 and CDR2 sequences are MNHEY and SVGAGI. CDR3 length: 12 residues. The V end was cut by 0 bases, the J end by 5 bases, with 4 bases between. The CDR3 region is CASSYSMTEAFF. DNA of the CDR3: TGTGCCAGCAGTTACTCGATGACTGAAGCTTTCTTT.

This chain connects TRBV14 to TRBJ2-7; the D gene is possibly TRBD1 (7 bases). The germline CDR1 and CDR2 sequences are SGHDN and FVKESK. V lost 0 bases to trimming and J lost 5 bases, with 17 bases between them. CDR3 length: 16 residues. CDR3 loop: CASSQEETGRLHEQYF. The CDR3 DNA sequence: TGTGCCAGCAGCCAAGAGGAGACAGGGAGGCTCCACGAGCAGTACTTC.

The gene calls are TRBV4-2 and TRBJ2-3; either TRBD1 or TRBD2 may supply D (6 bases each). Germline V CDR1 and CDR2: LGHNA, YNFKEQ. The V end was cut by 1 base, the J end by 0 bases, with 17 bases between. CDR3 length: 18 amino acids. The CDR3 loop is CASSQAALGGPSTDTQYF. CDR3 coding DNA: TGTGCCAGCAGCCAAGCGGCCCTAGGGGGGCCGAGCACAGATACGCAGTATTTT.

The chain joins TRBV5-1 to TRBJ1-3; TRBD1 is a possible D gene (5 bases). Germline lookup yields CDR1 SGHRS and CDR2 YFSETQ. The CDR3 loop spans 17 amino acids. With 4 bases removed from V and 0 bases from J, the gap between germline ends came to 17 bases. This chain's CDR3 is CASSPSGLLFSGNTIYF. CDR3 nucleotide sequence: TGCGCCAGCAGCCCCTCGGGACTTCTTTTCTCTGGAAACACCATATATTTT.